A single sample is the source of the 21 T cell receptor beta chains below, sequenced in a study of cytomegalovirus exposure and HLA in healthy donors (TCRdb year 2017). Library creation used the immunoSEQ multiplex PCR assay. The multiplex PCR relied on a mix of 60 forward primers for TCR Vbeta segments and 13 reverse primers for TCR Jbeta segments. TCRdb limited this immuneACCESS table to in-frame rearrangements with V and J called. A share of clones is missing; checked studies link under half to unresolved V genes, and the rest is unexplained. The sample data list around 130,000 clones, and over 60% of these were observed just once. The ten largest clonotypes hold approximately 0.93% of the sample. Sequenced sample: PBMCs. All receptors derive from a human donor in good health.

The chain employs TRBV19 and TRBJ1-6; 7 bases line up with TRBD1. CDR3 size: 15 residues. With V trimmed by 1 base and J by 9 bases, 6 bases remained unmatched. CDR1 and CDR2 from the germline V gene are LNHDA and SQIVND (reference sequence). CDR3: CASSIVRQGGSPLHF. The CDR3 coding sequence is TGTGCCAGTAGTATAGTGAGACAGGGCGGTTCACCCCTCCACTTT.

The chain recombines TRBV7-2 with TRBJ2-3, with D uncertain. This CDR3 is 17 amino acids long. Trimming stripped 2 bases from V and 2 bases from J, with 17 bases between. Germline V CDR1 and CDR2: SGHTA, FQGNSA. CDR3 nucleotide sequence: TGTGCCAGCAGCTTAAGCAACACAGCCTTCTACACAGATACGCAGTATTTT. Translating it yields CASSLSNTAFYTDTQYF.

Comment on this clone: Relative to the germline gene, one junction end is altered; a read error may explain this. The rearrangement joins TRBV5-6 to TRBJ2-1; D call uncertain. There are 12 residues in the CDR3. Germline CDR1 and CDR2: SGHDT and YYEEEE. In DNA form, the CDR3 reads TGTGCCAGCAGCTTGGTCTCAGGTCCAGTTGTCTTC. Translation gives CASSLVSGPVVF.

The chain links TRBV5-5 to TRBJ2-1; 8 bases are a match to TRBD2. Germline V lookup: CDR1 SGHKS, CDR2 YYEKEE (reference sequence). With 4 bases clipped from V and 10 bases from J, the junction kept 10 bases outside the gene matches. The CDR3 sequence is 14 residues long. The CDR3 coding sequence is TGTGCCAGCAGCACAACCGGGGGGGCGGGGGAGCAGTTCTTC. Translated, it gives CASSTTGGAGEQFF.

V usage is TRBV4-2 and J usage is TRBJ2-1; D may be TRBD2 (6 bases). CDR3 length: 18 amino acids. V lost 2 bases, J lost 2 bases, and 19 bases lay in between. Germline CDR1 LGHNA, CDR2 YNFKEQ. CDR3 in DNA: TGTGCCAGCAGCCAATGGGTGGAGGGTGGGGGTACCTACAATGAGCAGTTCTTC. Protein sequence: CASSQWVEGGGTYNEQFF.

The gene calls are TRBV9 and TRBJ2-1, with TRBD2 as a possible D gene (6 bases). Germline assignment: CDR1 SGDLS and CDR2 YYNGEE. V shed 3 bases and J shed 10 bases, with 11 bases lying between them. The CDR3 covers 12 residues. CDR3 region: CASSDGGMEQFF. The CDR3 nucleotides are TGTGCCAGCAGCGACGGAGGGATGGAGCAGTTCTTC.

This chain uses TRBV2 with TRBJ1-1; D unclear. V lost 0 bases and J lost 1, with 6 bases in between. This CDR3 contains 14 residues. The germline V gene encodes CDR1 SNHLY and CDR2 FYNNEI. The CDR3 nucleotides are TGTGCCAGCAGTGAAGCTCGGTCGAACACTGAAGCTTTCTTT. Translation gives CASSEARSNTEAFF.

The V call is TRBV27, the J call TRBJ2-7; 8 bases agree with TRBD2. CDR1 and CDR2 from the germline V gene are MNHEY and SMNVEV (reference sequence). The CDR3 contains 18 residues. The ends lost 0 bases at V and 3 bases at J; junction bases unmatched: 13. This CDR3 is CASSLSLFAGGGLYEQYF. The CDR3 bases are TGTGCCAGCAGTTTATCGTTGTTCGCGGGGGGAGGTCTCTACGAGCAGTACTTC.

The gene calls are TRBV7-8 and TRBJ1-1; D is perhaps TRBD1 (5 bases). Germline-derived CDR1 and CDR2 are SGHVS and FQNEAQ. With 3 bases removed from V and 0 bases from J, the gap between germline ends came to 11 bases. This CDR3 region has 15 residues. The CDR3 here is CASSFRGLVNTEAFF. As DNA, the CDR3 is TGTGCCAGCAGCTTCCGGGGACTGGTGAACACTGAAGCTTTCTTT.

This sequence joins TRBV9 and TRBJ1-1, with unresolved D. V gave up 0 bases and J gave up 6 bases, with 15 bases separating them. This CDR3 comprises 15 residues. Germline V lookup: CDR1 SGDLS, CDR2 YYNGEE. CDR3 loop: CASSVVSGFGPEAFF. For the CDR3, the DNA is TGTGCCAGCAGCGTAGTTTCGGGGTTTGGGCCTGAAGCTTTCTTT.

The rearrangement links TRBV4-1 to TRBJ1-1, with 9 positions matching TRBD1. Per germline, CDR1 MGHRA and CDR2 YSYEKL. Trimming at V came to 1 base and at J to 0 bases, leaving 3 bases not matched to a gene. The CDR3 is 16 amino acids. CDR3 nucleotide sequence: TGCGCCAGCAGCCAAGTCCGACAGGGGGTGAACACTGAAGCTTTCTTT. Amino acid sequence: CASSQVRQGVNTEAFF.

There are a few counts of this clone. The chain links TRBV6-5 to TRBJ1-2; the match to TRBD1 covers 7 bases. Losses at the gene ends were 5 bases for V and 3 bases for J; bases not matched to a gene: 9. Germline lookup yields CDR1 MNHEY and CDR2 SVGAGI. This CDR3 spans 15 amino acids. DNA of the CDR3: TGTGCCAGCAGTGACTTGACAGGGCCCTACTATGGCTACACCTTC. This gives the protein CASSDLTGPYYGYTF.

This clone showed up just once. This rearrangement joins TRBV18 to TRBJ1-1, with D unresolved. The CDR3 contains 13 residues. Germline lookup yields CDR1 KGHSH and CDR2 LQKENI. Trimming left V 2 bases short and J 4 bases short, with 8 bases between. DNA for the CDR3: TGTGCCAGCTCACCAGGGGAGGGCACTGAAGCTTTCTTT. Protein sequence: CASSPGEGTEAFF.

V and J are TRBV2 and TRBJ1-5, with 7 bases matching TRBD1. CDR1 is SNHLY and CDR2 is FYNNEI in the germline V gene. V was clipped by 6 bases and J by 2 bases; unmatched bases: 10. This CDR3 has 16 residues. The CDR3 nucleotides are TGTGCCAGCAGAGATACAGGGGATGGTGGCAATCAGCCCCAGCATTTT. Encoded protein: CASRDTGDGGNQPQHF.

CDR3 protein: CASSPSWTSGGRYEQYF. The DNA for the CDR3 is TGTGCCAGCAGCCCCTCTTGGACTAGCGGGGGGAGGTACGAGCAGTACTTC. The V gene is TRBV7-9, the J gene TRBJ2-7; TRBD2 matches at 14 bases. Trimming at V came to 5 bases and at J to 4 bases, leaving 10 bases not matched to a gene. The CDR3 loop spans 17 amino acids. Germline V lookup: CDR1 SEHNR, CDR2 FQNEAQ (reference sequence). The full variable domain, completed using reference TRBV7-9 and TRBJ2-7, is DTGVSQNPRHKITKRGQNVTFRCDPISEHNRLYWYRQTLGQGPEFLTYFQNEAQLEKSRLLSDRFSAERPKGSFSTLEIQRTEQGDSAMYLCASSPSWTSGGRYEQYFGPGTRLTVT.

This clone was seen a few times. The rearrangement joins TRBV4-1 to TRBJ2-1; 7 bases align to TRBD2. V shed 1 base, J shed 5 bases, and the junction held 8 bases outside the gene matches. Germline lookup yields CDR1 MGHRA and CDR2 YSYEKL. This CDR3 has 16 amino acids. The CDR3 nucleotides read TGCGCCAGCAGCCAAGTTCGCGGGGGAGCTGACAATGAGCAGTTCTTC. Protein product: CASSQVRGGADNEQFF.

The sample holds one count of this clone. V and J are TRBV7-2 and TRBJ1-6, with 7 bases lining up with TRBD1. V was pared by 7 bases and J by 8 bases, with 11 bases of the junction left unmatched. Germline CDR1 SGHTA, CDR2 FQGNSA. The CDR3 is 15 residues long. The CDR3 sequence is CASNALTGRYSPLHF. DNA for the CDR3: TGTGCCAGCAACGCCCTGACAGGGAGATATTCACCCCTCCACTTT.

The table lists this clone with a few counts. This chain uses TRBV6-5 with TRBJ1-5; no firm D call. This CDR3 contains 15 residues. Trimming cost V 0 bases and J 4 bases, with 10 bases left between them. CDR1 and CDR2 (germline): MNHEY, SVGAGI. The CDR3 loop reads CASSYSLRRNQPQHF. In nucleotides, the CDR3 is TGTGCCAGCAGTTACTCCCTAAGGAGAAATCAGCCCCAGCATTTT.

The chain uses TRBV21-1 and TRBJ2-5; TRBD1 was called by the table and not checked on the DNA. TRBV21-1 is annotated as a pseudogene. The CDR3 sequence is 19 residues long. The CDR3 coding sequence is TGTGCCAGCAGCAAAGTTTTGGGCCGCACCTTTGAGTACCAAGAGACCCAGTACTTC. Amino acid sequence: CASSKVLGRTFEYQETQYF.

V and J are TRBV27 and TRBJ1-1; unclear D gene. V was shortened by 0 bases and J by 4 bases, with 9 bases between the two germline ends. The CDR3 runs to 14 residues. Germline values: CDR1 MNHEY, CDR2 SMNVEV (reference sequence). The CDR3 loop reads CASSLSGEGTEAFF. CDR3 sequence (DNA): TGTGCCAGCAGTTTATCCGGGGAGGGCACTGAAGCTTTCTTT.

The chain joins TRBV11-3 to TRBJ1-1; TRBD1 agrees at 7 bases. This CDR3 spans 14 amino acids. V was pared by 5 bases and J by 4 bases, with 7 bases of the junction left unmatched. Germline V lookup: CDR1 SGHNT, CDR2 YENEEA. The CDR3 spells CASSEQGEATEAFF. The CDR3, as DNA: TGTGCCAGCAGCGAGCAGGGGGAAGCCACTGAAGCTTTCTTT.